Sequencing of this T cell receptor (beta chain) was carried out in a study of cytomegalovirus exposure and HLA in healthy donors. Across the whole study: Drawn from HLA-typed donors, 65 million to 100 million unique TCRs were held in an early data release.

V gave up 5 bases and J gave up 8 bases, with 16 bases separating them. Germline CDR1 and CDR2: PRHDT and FYEKMQ (reference sequence). The CDR3 has 14 residues. Study results and limitations: For most TCR beta V segments, an earlier analysis put the productive rate at about 87% or about 30% of the time. An analysis was carried out at a later point. It showed that HLA-associated TCR beta chains were more clonally expanded than equally common non-associated chains.

A word on this clone: The antigen remains unidentified.

PCR primers comprised 60 Vbeta and 13 Jbeta primers. Sequencing was performed with immunoSEQ multiplex PCR; in TCRdb, only in-frame clones are kept and a portion is missing. The profile covers 180,000 or so clones, with less than 90% appearing a single time and around 0.34% taken by the ten largest. The TCR was taken from a woman aged 25 to 39 in good health and CMV-seronegative. The chain is built from TRBV13 and TRBJ2-1; D gene unclear. Material for sequencing was PBMCs. The DNA of the CDR3 is TGTGCCAGCAGCCCCTCCGTCCTACGGGATGAGCAGTTCTTC. Its translation is CASSPSVLRDEQFF.